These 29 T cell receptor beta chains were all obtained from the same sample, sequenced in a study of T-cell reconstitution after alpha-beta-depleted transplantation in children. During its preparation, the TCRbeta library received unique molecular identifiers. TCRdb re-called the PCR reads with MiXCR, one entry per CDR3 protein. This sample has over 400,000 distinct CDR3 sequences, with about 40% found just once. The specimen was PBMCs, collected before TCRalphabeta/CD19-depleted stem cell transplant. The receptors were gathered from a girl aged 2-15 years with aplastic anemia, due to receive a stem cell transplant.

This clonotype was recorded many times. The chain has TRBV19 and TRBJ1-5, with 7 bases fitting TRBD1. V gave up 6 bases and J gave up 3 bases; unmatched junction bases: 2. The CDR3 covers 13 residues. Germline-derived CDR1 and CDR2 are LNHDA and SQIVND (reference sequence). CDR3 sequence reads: CASRGQFNQPQHF. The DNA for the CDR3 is TGTGCCAGTAGGGGACAGTTCAATCAGCCCCAGCATTTT. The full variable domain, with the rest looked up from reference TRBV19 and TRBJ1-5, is DGGITQSPKYLFRKEGQNVTLSCEQNLNHDAMYWYRQDPGQGLRLIYYSQIVNDFQKGDIAEGYSVSREKKESFPLTVTSAQKNPTAFYLCASRGQFNQPQHFGDGTRLSIL.

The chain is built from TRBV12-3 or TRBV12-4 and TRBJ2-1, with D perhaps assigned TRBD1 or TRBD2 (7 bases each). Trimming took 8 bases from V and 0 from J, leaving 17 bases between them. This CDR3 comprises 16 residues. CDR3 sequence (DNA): TGTGCCAGCGCAGGGGGGGCTAGCCACTCCTACAATGAGCAGTTCTTC. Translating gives CASAGGASHSYNEQFF.

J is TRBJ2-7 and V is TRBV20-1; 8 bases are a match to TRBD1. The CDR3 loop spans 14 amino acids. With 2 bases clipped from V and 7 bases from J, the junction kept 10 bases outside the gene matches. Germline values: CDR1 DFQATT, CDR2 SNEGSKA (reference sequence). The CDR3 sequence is CSARRPGQGDEQYF. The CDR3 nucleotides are TGCAGTGCTAGAAGACCTGGACAGGGCGATGAGCAGTACTTC.

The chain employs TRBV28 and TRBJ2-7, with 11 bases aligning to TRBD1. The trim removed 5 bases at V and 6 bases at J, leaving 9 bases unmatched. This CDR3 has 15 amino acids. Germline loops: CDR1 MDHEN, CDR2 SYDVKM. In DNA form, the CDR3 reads TGTGCCAGCAGTCCTCTCGGACAGGGGGCGGGCGAGCAGTACTTC. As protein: CASSPLGQGAGEQYF.

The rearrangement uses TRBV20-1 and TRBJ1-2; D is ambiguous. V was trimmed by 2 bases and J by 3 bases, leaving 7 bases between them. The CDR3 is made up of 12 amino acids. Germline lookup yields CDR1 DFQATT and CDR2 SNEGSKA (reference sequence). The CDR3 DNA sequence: TGCAGTGCTAGACCAGTTGACTATGGCTACACCTTC. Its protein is CSARPVDYGYTF.

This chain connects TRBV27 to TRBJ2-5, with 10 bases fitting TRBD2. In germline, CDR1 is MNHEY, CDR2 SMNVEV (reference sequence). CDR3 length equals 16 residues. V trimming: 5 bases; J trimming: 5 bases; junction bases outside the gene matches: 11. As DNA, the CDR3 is TGTGCCAGCAGTCACCTAGCGGGAGATAGGGGGGAGACCCAGTACTTC. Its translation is CASSHLAGDRGETQYF.

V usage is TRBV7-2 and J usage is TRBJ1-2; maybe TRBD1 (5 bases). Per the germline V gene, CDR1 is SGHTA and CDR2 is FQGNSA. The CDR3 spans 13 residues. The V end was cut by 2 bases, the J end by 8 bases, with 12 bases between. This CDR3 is CASSLRQGEGYTF. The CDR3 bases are TGTGCCAGCAGCTTAAGGCAGGGCGAGGGCTACACCTTC.

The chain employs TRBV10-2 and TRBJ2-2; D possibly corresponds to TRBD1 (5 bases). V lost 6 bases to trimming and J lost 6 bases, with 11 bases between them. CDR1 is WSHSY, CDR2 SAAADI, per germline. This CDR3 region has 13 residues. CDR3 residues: CASSPGHPGELFF. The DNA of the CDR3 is TGCGCCAGCAGCCCAGGACATCCCGGGGAGCTGTTTTTT.

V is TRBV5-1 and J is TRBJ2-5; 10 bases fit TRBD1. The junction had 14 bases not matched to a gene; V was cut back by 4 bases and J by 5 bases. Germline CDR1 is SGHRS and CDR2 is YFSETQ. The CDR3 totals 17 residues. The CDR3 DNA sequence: TGCGCCAGCAGCGAGCGCCCCGGGACAGGGGAGGGGGAGACCCAGTACTTC. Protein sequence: CASSERPGTGEGETQYF.

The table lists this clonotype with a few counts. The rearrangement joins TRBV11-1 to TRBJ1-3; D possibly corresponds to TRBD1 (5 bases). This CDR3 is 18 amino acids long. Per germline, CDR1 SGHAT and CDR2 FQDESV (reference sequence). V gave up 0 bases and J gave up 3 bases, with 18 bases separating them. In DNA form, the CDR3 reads TGTGCCAGCAGCTTAGCGTCCGGTTCAGGGTATTATGGAAACACCATATATTTT. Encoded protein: CASSLASGSGYYGNTIYF.

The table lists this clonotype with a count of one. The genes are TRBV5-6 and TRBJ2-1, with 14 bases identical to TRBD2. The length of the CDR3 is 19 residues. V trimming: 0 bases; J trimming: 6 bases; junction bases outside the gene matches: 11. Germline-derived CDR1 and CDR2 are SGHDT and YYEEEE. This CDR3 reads CASSLGGGTSGRVRNEQFF. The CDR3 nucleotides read TGTGCCAGCAGCTTGGGGGGGGGGACTAGCGGGAGAGTCCGCAATGAGCAGTTCTTC.

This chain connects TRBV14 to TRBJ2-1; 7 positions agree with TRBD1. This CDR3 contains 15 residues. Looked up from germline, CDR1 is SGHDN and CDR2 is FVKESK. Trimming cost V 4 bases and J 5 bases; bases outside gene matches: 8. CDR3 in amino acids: CASSRSTGSNNEQFF. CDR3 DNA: TGTGCCAGCAGCCGGTCGACAGGGAGTAACAATGAGCAGTTCTTC.

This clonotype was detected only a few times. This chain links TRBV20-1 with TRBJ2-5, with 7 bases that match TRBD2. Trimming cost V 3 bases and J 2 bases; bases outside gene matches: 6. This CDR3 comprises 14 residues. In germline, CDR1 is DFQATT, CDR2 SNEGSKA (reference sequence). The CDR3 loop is CSARDGLVQETQYF. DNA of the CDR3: TGCAGTGCTAGGGATGGACTAGTTCAAGAGACCCAGTACTTC.

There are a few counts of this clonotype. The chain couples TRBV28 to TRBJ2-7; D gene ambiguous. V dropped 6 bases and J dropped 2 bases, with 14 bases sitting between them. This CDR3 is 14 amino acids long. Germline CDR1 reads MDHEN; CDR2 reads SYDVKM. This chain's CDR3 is CASSPHLSPYEQYF. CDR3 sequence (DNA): TGTGCCAGCAGCCCTCATCTCTCTCCCTACGAGCAGTACTTC.

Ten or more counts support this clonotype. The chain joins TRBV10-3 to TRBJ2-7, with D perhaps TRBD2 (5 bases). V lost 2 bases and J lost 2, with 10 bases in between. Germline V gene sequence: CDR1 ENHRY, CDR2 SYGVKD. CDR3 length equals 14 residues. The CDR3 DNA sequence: TGTGCCATCAGTGAGGAGGGCTTGACCTACGAGCAGTACTTC. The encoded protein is CAISEEGLTYEQYF.

The CDR3: CASSEGTSGDEQFF. The CDR3 DNA reads as TGTGCCAGCAGTGAGGGGACTAGCGGGGATGAGCAGTTCTTC. V gene TRBV2 combines with J gene TRBJ2-1; 13 bases agree with TRBD2. With V trimmed by 3 bases and J by 8 bases, 1 base remained unmatched. This CDR3 is built from 14 residues. Germline loops: CDR1 SNHLY, CDR2 FYNNEI. The full variable domain, rest sourced from reference TRBV2 and TRBJ2-1, is EPEVTQTPSHQVTQMGQEVILRCVPISNHLYFYWYRQILGQKVEFLVSFYNNEISEKSEIFDDQFSVERPDGSNFTLKIRSTKLEDSAMYFCASSEGTSGDEQFFGPGTRLTVL.

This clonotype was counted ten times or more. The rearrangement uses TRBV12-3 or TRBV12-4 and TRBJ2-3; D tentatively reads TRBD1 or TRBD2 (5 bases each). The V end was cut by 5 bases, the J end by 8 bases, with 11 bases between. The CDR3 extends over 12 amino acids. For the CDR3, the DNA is TGTGCCAGCAGTCTTCAGGGACGTACGCAGTATTTT. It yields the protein CASSLQGRTQYF.

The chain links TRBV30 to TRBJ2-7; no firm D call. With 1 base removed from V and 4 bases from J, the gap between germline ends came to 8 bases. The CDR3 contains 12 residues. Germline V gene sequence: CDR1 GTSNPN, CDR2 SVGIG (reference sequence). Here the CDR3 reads CAWSALGYEQYF. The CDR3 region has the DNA TGTGCCTGGAGTGCGCTCGGATACGAGCAGTACTTC.

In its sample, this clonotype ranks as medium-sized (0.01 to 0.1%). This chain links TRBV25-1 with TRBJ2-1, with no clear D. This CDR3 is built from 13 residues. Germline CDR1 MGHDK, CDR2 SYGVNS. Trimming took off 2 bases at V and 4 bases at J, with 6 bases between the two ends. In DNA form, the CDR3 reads TGTGCCAGCAGTGAAGCTGAATACAATGAGCAGTTCTTC. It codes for CASSEAEYNEQFF.

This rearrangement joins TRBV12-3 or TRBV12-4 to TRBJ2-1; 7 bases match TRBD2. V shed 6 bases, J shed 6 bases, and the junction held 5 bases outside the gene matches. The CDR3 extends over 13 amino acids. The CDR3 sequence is CASRFGLVNEQFF. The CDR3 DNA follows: TGTGCCAGCAGATTCGGACTAGTCAATGAGCAGTTCTTC.

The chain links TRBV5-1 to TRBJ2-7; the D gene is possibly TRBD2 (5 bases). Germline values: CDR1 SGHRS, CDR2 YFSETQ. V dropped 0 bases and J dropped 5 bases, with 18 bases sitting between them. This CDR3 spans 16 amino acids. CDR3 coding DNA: TGCGCCAGCAGCTTGGCTCTGGACTCCTACCACGACGAGCAGTACTTC. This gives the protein CASSLALDSYHDEQYF.

CDR3 DNA: TGCAGTGCTAGCCAAGCGGGAGACTCCTACGAGCAGTACTTC. Encoded protein: CSASQAGDSYEQYF. The J gene is TRBJ2-7, the V gene TRBV20-1; 8 nucleotides line up with TRBD2. After removal of 3 bases from V and 0 bases from J, the junction contained 4 bases not matched to a gene. The CDR3 totals 14 residues. Per germline, CDR1 DFQATT and CDR2 SNEGSKA (reference sequence).

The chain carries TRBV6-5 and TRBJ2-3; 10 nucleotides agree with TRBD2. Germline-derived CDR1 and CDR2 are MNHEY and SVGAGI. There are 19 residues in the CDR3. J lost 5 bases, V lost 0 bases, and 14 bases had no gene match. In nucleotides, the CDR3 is TGTGCCAGCAGTTACTCGGACCGGTCTAGCGGGAGAGTGATAGATACGCAGTATTTT. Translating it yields CASSYSDRSSGRVIDTQYF.

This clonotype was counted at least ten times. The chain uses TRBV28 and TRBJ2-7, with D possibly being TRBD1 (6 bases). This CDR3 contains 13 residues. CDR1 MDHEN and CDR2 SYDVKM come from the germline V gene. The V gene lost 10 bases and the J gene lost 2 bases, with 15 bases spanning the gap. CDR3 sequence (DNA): TGTGCCACCTCCGGGACAAATACCTACGAGCAGTACTTC. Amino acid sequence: CATSGTNTYEQYF.

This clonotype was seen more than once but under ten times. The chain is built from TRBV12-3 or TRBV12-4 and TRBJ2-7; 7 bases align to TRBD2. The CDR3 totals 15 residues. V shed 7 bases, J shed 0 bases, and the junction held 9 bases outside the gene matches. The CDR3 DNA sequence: TGTGCCAGCAACAAAGGGCGGGGGATCTCCTACGAGCAGTACTTC. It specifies CASNKGRGISYEQYF.

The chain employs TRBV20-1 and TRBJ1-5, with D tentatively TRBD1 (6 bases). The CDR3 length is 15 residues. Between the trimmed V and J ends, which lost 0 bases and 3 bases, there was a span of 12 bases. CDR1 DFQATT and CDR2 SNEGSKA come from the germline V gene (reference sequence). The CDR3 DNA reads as TGCAGTGCTAGAGACCCAGGACAGATCAATCAGCCCCAGCATTTT. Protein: CSARDPGQINQPQHF.

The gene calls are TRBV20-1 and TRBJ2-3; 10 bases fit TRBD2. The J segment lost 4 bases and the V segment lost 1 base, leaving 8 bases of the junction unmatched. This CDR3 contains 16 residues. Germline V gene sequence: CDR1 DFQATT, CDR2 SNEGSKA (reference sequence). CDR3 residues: CSARVGAGGPPDTQYF. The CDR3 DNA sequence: TGCAGTGCTAGAGTTGGAGCGGGGGGGCCACCAGATACGCAGTATTTT.

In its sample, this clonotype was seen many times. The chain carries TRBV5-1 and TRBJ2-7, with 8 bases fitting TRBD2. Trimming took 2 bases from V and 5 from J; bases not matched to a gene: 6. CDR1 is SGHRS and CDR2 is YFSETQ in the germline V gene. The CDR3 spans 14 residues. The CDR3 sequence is CASSLREGPDEQYF. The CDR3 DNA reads TGCGCCAGCAGCTTACGGGAGGGCCCGGACGAGCAGTACTTC.

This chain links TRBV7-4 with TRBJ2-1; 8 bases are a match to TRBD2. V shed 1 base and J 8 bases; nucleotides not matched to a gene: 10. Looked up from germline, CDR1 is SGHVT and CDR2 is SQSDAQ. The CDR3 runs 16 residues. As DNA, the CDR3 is TGTGCCAGCAGCTTAGGACGGGAGGGCTGGGAGGATGAGCAGTTCTTC. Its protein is CASSLGREGWEDEQFF. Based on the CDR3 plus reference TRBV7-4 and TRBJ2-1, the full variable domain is GAGVSQSPRYKVAKRGRDVALRCDSISGHVTLYWYRQTLGQGSEVLTYSQSDAQRDKSGRPSGRFSAERPERSVSTLKIQRTEQGDSAVYLCASSLGREGWEDEQFFGPGTRLTVL.